A single sample gave rise to the 12 T cell receptor delta chains below, sequenced in a study of gamma-delta T cells after stem cell transplantation. TCRdb fed the RT-PCR reads into CATT to redo clone calling. Of more than 650 delta-chain clones in the sample, 21% are singletons; the top ten hold roughly 28%. Sequenced input: gamma-delta T cells. The receptors were gathered from a human donor. It is not recorded whose cells these are; they may come from a transplant donor.

The rearrangement joins TRDV2 to TRDJ3; D call uncertain. The J gene, not given by TCRdb, was assigned here from a germline match of the nucleotide sequence. Germline V gives CDR1 GEAIGNYY, CDR2 EKD. V was cut by 1 base and J by 2 bases, with 14 bases left in between. The CDR3 runs 18 residues. The CDR3 DNA follows: TGTGCCTGTGACACTGCGGCCGAAGCCACCTGGGACACCCGACAGATGTTTTTC. It encodes CACDTAAEATWDTRQMFF.

The J gene is TRDJ1, while no V gene call was made. The CDR3 is 13 residues long. CDR3 coding DNA: TGTGCCTGTGACACCGAAGACCCCGATAAACTCATCTTT. Translating gives CACDTEDPDKLIF.

In this sample, this clone turned up a few times. This chain links TRDV2 with TRDJ1; 10 bases line up with TRDD3. The CDR3 contains 17 residues. Unmatched junction bases numbered 7, after V lost 0 bases and J lost 1 base. Per germline, CDR1 GEAIGNYY and CDR2 EKD. DNA for the CDR3: TGTGCCTGTGACACCCTACTGGGGGATGGAGGCACCGATAAACTCATCTTT. Translated: CACDTLLGDGGTDKLIF.

This clone was observed a handful of times. The chain recombines TRDV2 with TRDJ1; 13 positions match TRDD3. Per germline, CDR1 GEAIGNYY and CDR2 EKD. V lost 4 bases, J lost 0 bases, and 10 bases stayed unmatched. There are 18 residues in the CDR3. This chain's CDR3 is CACDGVLGDTRYTDKLIF. In nucleotides, the CDR3 is TGTGCCTGTGATGGGGTACTGGGGGATACGCGTTACACCGATAAACTCATCTTT.

This sequence joins TRDV2 and TRDJ1; 10 bases map to TRDD3. The J gene, left out of TCRdb, was set here by checking the DNA against germline. The CDR3 is 19 residues long. CDR1 and CDR2 (germline): GEAIGNYY, EKD. The J segment lost 4 bases and the V segment lost 3 bases, leaving 19 bases of the junction unmatched. DNA of the CDR3: TGTGCCTGTGACGCCCTATCGGACCTCCGGGGGGATACGGGCGATAAACTCATCTTT. It yields the protein CACDALSDLRGDTGDKLIF.

This clone is labeled large. The chain employs TRDV2 and TRDJ1; D remains ambiguous. The germline V and J ends were trimmed by 0 bases and 7 bases, with 20 bases remaining between them. Germline CDR1 is GEAIGNYY and CDR2 is EKD. The CDR3 runs to 16 residues. Here the CDR3 DNA reads TGTGCCTGTGACACCCTACAGACCAGTACGGGGCCTAAACTCATCTTT. Translation: CACDTLQTSTGPKLIF.

This clone was seen a few times. The chain combines TRDV2 with TRDJ1; the D is unclear. Germline V CDR1 and CDR2: GEAIGNYY, EKD. V was cut by 4 bases and J by 0 bases, with 17 bases left in between. The CDR3 length is 16 residues. The CDR3 nucleotides read TGTGCCTGTGAAAGTATGGTGGTCGGGGACACCGATAAACTCATCTTT. Amino acids: CACESMVVGDTDKLIF.

The V and J genes are TRDV2 and TRDJ1, with D perhaps TRDD3 (6 bases). Germline V gene sequence: CDR1 GEAIGNYY, CDR2 EKD. The CDR3 covers 16 residues. V shed 2 bases and J shed 4 bases, with 19 bases lying between them. CDR3 coding DNA: TGTGCCTGTGACAACGCTGGGGCTCGGGTAGGCGATAAACTCATCTTT. Protein product: CACDNAGARVGDKLIF.

This clone was counted only a few times. The protein held in TCRdb is that of a much larger clone and does not match this DNA's translation at residue 5, likely because of a read error; the protein shown is translated from the DNA. This rearrangement joins TRDV2 to TRDJ3; 7 bases are shared with TRDD3. After removal of 3 bases from V and 1 base from J, the junction contained 29 bases not matched to a gene. The CDR3 is 25 amino acids. Germline V gives CDR1 GEAIGNYY, CDR2 EKD. CDR3 nucleotides: TGTGCCTGTGACTCCGTGAGTGGATGGGGGACCCCGCTTCGTTTATCGTCCTGGGACACCCGACAGATGTTTTTC. It translates to CACDSVSGWGTPLRLSSWDTRQMFF.

The V call is TRDV2, the J call TRDJ1; the D gene is possibly TRDD3 (5 bases). TCRdb is silent on the J gene; assignment here came from matching the DNA to germline. Germline lookup yields CDR1 GEAIGNYY and CDR2 EKD. The length of the CDR3 is 18 residues. The germline V and J ends were trimmed by 0 bases and 2 bases, with 21 bases remaining between them. In DNA form, the CDR3 reads TGTGCCTGTGACACCCTTGTTCCAGCTGGGTCTGTTACCGATAAACTCATCTTT. This gives the protein CACDTLVPAGSVTDKLIF.

This clone was picked up a small number of times. TCRdb's protein, taken from a much larger clone, differs from this DNA's translation at residue 17, likely owing to a read error; the protein displayed comes from the DNA. The CDR3 nucleotides are TGTGCCTGTGACACCGTGAGTGGATGGGGGACCCCGCTTCGTTTATCGTACTGGGACACCCGACAGATGTTTTTC. Protein: CACDTVSGWGTPLRLSYWDTRQMFF. J is TRDJ3 and V is TRDV2; 7 bases are shared with TRDD3. The CDR3 runs to 25 residues. Looked up from germline, CDR1 is GEAIGNYY and CDR2 is EKD. J lost 3 bases, V lost 0 bases, and 28 bases had no gene match.

The chain couples TRDV2 to TRDJ1, with TRDD3 matching over 7 bases. CDR3 length equals 17 residues. Germline CDR1 and CDR2: GEAIGNYY and EKD. V was clipped by 7 bases and J by 0 bases; unmatched bases: 16. The CDR3 nucleotides are TGTGCCTGCAGATCCACCCAAGGCTGGGGGTACACCGATAAACTCATCTTT. Its translation is CACRSTQGWGYTDKLIF.